The clone carrying this TCR beta chain was recorded at least ten times. Its antigen is not known. This entry comes from a study of T cells after yellow fever vaccination. Overall study findings and caveats: The booster saw the reappearance of most primary-vaccination clones (approximately 97% CD4, roughly 90% CD8). Though it reached lower strength, the secondary response hit its peak faster, day 5 versus 15.

Production of TCR cDNA was by 5'RACE template switching, which also added a universal primer site and UMIs. TCRdb ran MiXCR on the 5' RACE reads and lists one entry per CDR3 protein. In the table there are about 300,000 distinct CDR3 sequences, 4% of which are singletons. The TCR originated in a man aged 18 to 35 who received the YFV17D yellow fever vaccine. The source material was PBMCs, sampled 5 days after the yellow fever booster vaccination.

CDR3 coding DNA: TGTGCCATCAGTGGGGGTATAGCGGGGGACCAAGAGACCCAGTACTTC. It is translated as CAISGGIAGDQETQYF. The V call is TRBV10-3, the J call TRBJ2-5, with TRBD2 matching over 9 bases. The CDR3 is 16 residues long. The ends lost 4 bases at V and 0 bases at J; junction bases unmatched: 6. CDR1 and CDR2 (germline): ENHRY, SYGVKD.